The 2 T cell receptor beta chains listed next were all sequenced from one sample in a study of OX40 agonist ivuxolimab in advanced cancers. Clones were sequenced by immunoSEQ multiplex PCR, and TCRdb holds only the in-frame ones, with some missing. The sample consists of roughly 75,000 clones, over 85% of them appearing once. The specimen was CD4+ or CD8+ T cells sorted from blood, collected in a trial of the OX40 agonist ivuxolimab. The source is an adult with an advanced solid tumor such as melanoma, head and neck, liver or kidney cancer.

The CDR3 region has the DNA TGCAGTGCCCCTCGGCCGGGGGAGCAGTTCTTC. This encodes CSAPRPGEQFF. The gene calls are TRBV20-1 and TRBJ2-1, with TRBD2 as a possible D gene (5 bases). The germline V gene has CDR1 DFQATT and CDR2 SNEGSKA (reference sequence). Trimming took 6 bases from V and 10 from J, leaving 13 bases between them. There are 11 residues in the CDR3.

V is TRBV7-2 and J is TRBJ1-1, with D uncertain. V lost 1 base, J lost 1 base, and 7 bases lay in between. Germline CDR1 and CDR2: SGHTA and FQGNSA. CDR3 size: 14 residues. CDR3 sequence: CASSLGRGNTEAFF. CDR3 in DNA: TGTGCCAGCAGCTTAGGACGGGGGAACACTGAAGCTTTCTTT.